The 16 T cell receptor beta chains below were found in one sample sequenced in a study of T cell repertoires in cytomegalovirus infection. Their antigens remain unidentified. One entry per CDR3 protein, called by TCRdb with MiXCR from the reads. Among 570,000 or so distinct CDR3 sequences listed, almost 40% were seen once. The sample here was cultured PBMCs, taken from culture after CMV antigen stimulation. All receptors derive from a human donor in good health (CMV status not recorded). Some clones in this sample may be carry-over from other donors' samples.

This clonotype appeared once. This chain links TRBV5-5 with TRBJ2-2; 12 bases align to TRBD2. Trimming took 2 bases from V and 4 from J; bases not matched to a gene: 3. The length of the CDR3 is 16 residues. CDR1 and CDR2 (germline): SGHKS, YYEKEE (reference sequence). CDR3 bases: TGTGCCAGCAGCTTTGGACTAGCGGGACTCACCGGGGAGCTGTTTTTT. It encodes CASSFGLAGLTGELFF.

Only a few counts were recorded for this clonotype. The junction departs from the called germline gene at one end, perhaps through a read error. CDR3 nucleotide sequence: TGTGCCATCAGTGACTCGAAACGGGTCTTC. Its translation: CAISDSKRVF. The J gene is TRBJ2-7, the V gene TRBV10-3; D gene uncertain. Germline values: CDR1 ENHRY, CDR2 SYGVKD. The length of the CDR3 is 10 residues.

V and J are TRBV4-1 and TRBJ1-2; D gene unclear. V lost 7 bases to trimming and J lost 8 bases, with 11 bases between them. The CDR3 length is 11 residues. CDR1 and CDR2 from the germline V gene are MGHRA and YSYEKL. As DNA, the CDR3 is TGCGCCAGCAACGGGGTGCGGGGCTACACCTTC. This gives the protein CASNGVRGYTF.

For the CDR3, the DNA is TGTGCCAGCAGGCTGACAGGGGCCGATCAGCCCCAGCATTTT. This translates into CASRLTGADQPQHF. V usage is TRBV7-2 and J usage is TRBJ1-5; TRBD1 matches 8 bases. Germline V gene data show CDR1 as SGHTA and CDR2 as FQGNSA. The V gene end was trimmed by 6 bases and the J gene end by 5 bases; junction bases not matched to a gene: 6. The CDR3 runs 14 residues.

The CDR3 DNA sequence: TGTGCCAGCAGCCCGGCAGACAGGGTAGGGGGAGAGACCCAGTACTTC. This encodes CASSPADRVGGETQYF. The chain joins TRBV5-6 to TRBJ2-5; TRBD1 agrees at 7 bases. The CDR3 runs 16 residues. Germline CDR1 and CDR2: SGHDT and YYEEEE. With V trimmed by 4 bases and J by 4 bases, 13 bases remained unmatched. Variable domain in full (rest from reference TRBV5-6 and TRBJ2-5): DAGVTQSPTHLIKTRGQQVTLRCSPKSGHDTVSWYQQALGQGPQFIFQYYEEEERQRGNFPDRFSGHQFPNYSSELNVNALLLGDSALYLCASSPADRVGGETQYFGPGTRLLVL.

V gene TRBV20-1 combines with J gene TRBJ2-7, with 7 positions matching TRBD2. This CDR3 contains 12 residues. Germline loops: CDR1 DFQATT, CDR2 SNEGSKA (reference sequence). V lost 3 bases to trimming and J lost 4 bases; unmatched junction nucleotides: 3. The CDR3 sequence: CSARGSGYEQYF. The DNA of the CDR3 is TGCAGTGCTAGGGGTAGCGGGTACGAGCAGTACTTC.

The CDR3 loop is CSVGRGTYEQYF. The CDR3 bases are TGCAGTGTAGGAAGAGGAACCTACGAGCAGTACTTC. The chain employs TRBV20-1 and TRBJ2-7; D gene unclear. This CDR3 is 12 amino acids long. The V end was cut by 7 bases, the J end by 2 bases, with 12 bases between. Germline loops: CDR1 DFQATT, CDR2 SNEGSKA (reference sequence).

The V call is TRBV7-2, the J call TRBJ2-5, with D possibly being TRBD1 or TRBD2 (5 bases each). Germline CDR1 reads SGHTA; CDR2 reads FQGNSA. There are 14 residues in the CDR3. Between the trimmed V and J ends, which lost 5 bases and 5 bases, there was a span of 15 bases. CDR3 nucleotide sequence: TGTGCCAGCAGCCCCCCCGGGACCCAGGAGACCCAGTACTTC. Protein sequence: CASSPPGTQETQYF.

The sample holds one count of this clonotype. This chain joins TRBV27 and TRBJ1-6; D call uncertain. Germline CDR1 reads MNHEY; CDR2 reads SMNVEV (reference sequence). This CDR3 is built from 17 residues. Trimming stripped 4 bases from V and 4 bases from J, with 17 bases between. In DNA, the CDR3 is TGTGCCAGCAGTTCCCGACGGCAGTTTACATATAATTCACCCCTCCACTTT. Residues: CASSSRRQFTYNSPLHF.

The count of this clonotype is one. The chain joins TRBV5-4 to TRBJ2-7; D tentatively reads TRBD1 or TRBD2 (5 bases each). The germline V gene has CDR1 SGHNT and CDR2 YYREEE (reference sequence). The CDR3 totals 14 residues. Trimming took 4 bases from V and 0 from J, leaving 11 bases between them. CDR3 coding DNA: TGTGCCAGCAGCAACCGGGACCACTCCTACGAGCAGTACTTC. This codes for CASSNRDHSYEQYF.

The chain combines TRBV7-2 with TRBJ1-1; the D gene is possibly TRBD1 (6 bases). Looked up from germline, CDR1 is SGHTA and CDR2 is FQGNSA. The CDR3 length is 18 residues. V shed 0 bases and J shed 1 base, with 18 bases lying between them. The CDR3 bases are TGTGCCAGCAGCTTAGCAAACCTCAGGGGTCGGAGGAACACTGAAGCTTTCTTT. Amino acids: CASSLANLRGRRNTEAFF.

The J gene is TRBJ2-3, the V gene TRBV7-2; 11 nucleotides match TRBD2. Trimming took 4 bases from V and 0 from J; bases not matched to a gene: 12. The CDR3 sequence is 19 residues long. CDR1 is SGHTA and CDR2 is FQGNSA in the germline V gene. CDR3 sequence: CASSSRLAGGPTSTDTQYF. The DNA for the CDR3 is TGTGCCAGCAGCTCGAGGCTAGCGGGAGGACCGACTAGCACAGATACGCAGTATTTT.

A remark on this clonotype: The CDR3 end shows no conserved phenylalanine or tryptophan, and so a read error is likely. The gene calls are TRBV7-9 and TRBJ2-7, with D tentatively TRBD2 (5 bases). V was trimmed by 2 bases and J by 4 bases, leaving 6 bases between them. Germline CDR1 SEHNR, CDR2 FQNEAQ (reference sequence). This CDR3 is 12 amino acids long. The CDR3 DNA reads as TGTGCCAGCAGCTTACGGGGTTACGAGCAGTACTAC. Translating it yields CASSLRGYEQYY.

The rearrangement uses TRBV20-1 and TRBJ2-3; 7 nucleotides agree with TRBD1. The CDR3 is 15 amino acids. J gave up 0 bases and V 1 base, and 4 bases lay outside the gene matches. Germline V gene lookup returns CDR1 DFQATT and CDR2 SNEGSKA (reference sequence). This CDR3 reads CSARVLGQSTDTQYF. CDR3 nucleotides: TGCAGTGCTAGAGTTCTGGGACAGAGCACAGATACGCAGTATTTT.

CDR3: CASSLYPGPLGNTIYF. Written as DNA, the CDR3 is TGTGCCAGCAGCTTATATCCAGGACCGCTGGGAAACACCATATATTTT. The gene calls are TRBV7-2 and TRBJ1-3; D unresolved. Germline CDR1 and CDR2: SGHTA and FQGNSA. V gave up 2 bases and J gave up 4 bases, with 15 bases separating them. CDR3 length equals 16 residues.

This clonotype was observed a handful of times. The chain joins TRBV7-8 to TRBJ1-6; D not certain. CDR3 length: 15 residues. Germline CDR1 reads SGHVS; CDR2 reads FQNEAQ. Trimming left V 0 bases short and J 0 bases short, with 3 bases between. The DNA for the CDR3 is TGTGCCAGCAGCTTAGCCAGCTCCTATAATTCACCCCTCCACTTT. Translation: CASSLASSYNSPLHF.